The sequence of this T cell receptor beta chain was determined in a study of siplizumab effects on memory and regulatory T cells. Findings and caveats of the study: Greater diversity than memory cells seemed evident in naive T cells, which also appeared to be major alloresponse contributors.

Sequenced by immunoSEQ multiplex PCR; TCRdb stores in-frame clones only, minus some. The sample carries roughly 110,000 clones, 90% to 95% recorded once. The CDR3 is made up of 16 amino acids. About this clone itself: What it binds is unknown.

The chain recombines TRBV21-1 with TRBJ2-2; TRBD1 is the table's D call, not checked against the DNA. TRBV21-1 is noted as a pseudogene. This clonotype was obtained from a human donor in good health. The sample was non-Treg CD4+ T cells sorted from blood. CDR3 loop: CASSAPGHPNTGELFF. As DNA, the CDR3 is TGTGCCAGCAGCGCCCCGGGACACCCGAACACCGGGGAGCTGTTTTTT.